Here is one TCR beta chain with its context. Its antigen is undetermined. Participants with HIV, all of them, were treated in the United States. The V and J ends lost 11 bases and 5 bases respectively, with 18 bases between them. In germline, CDR1 is MNHNS, CDR2 SASEGT. CDR3 length: 13 residues. This record comes from a study of long-term antiretroviral therapy in people with HIV. Study summary: The oldest samples precede the 2015 immediate-ART recommendation by about a decade. General study points: Diversity remained lower than transplant donor controls, even though it increased after ART. From about 2003 to 2018, blood was obtained, possibly while participants received older ART regimens.

Sequencing used immunoSEQ v3.0 at survey level. Clones were read by immunoSEQ multiplex PCR, and TCRdb kept only the in-frame ones, dropping some. The data hold 14,000 or so clones, with 76% observed a single time. The receptor was derived from a man aged 35 to 55 with HIV. The material was unsorted PBMCs, obtained 3.1 years after starting antiretroviral therapy. V gene TRBV6-1 combines with J gene TRBJ1-1; TRBD1 is a possible D gene (6 bases). The CDR3 spells CAAGEPIMTEAFF. In DNA form, the CDR3 reads TGTGCCGCAGGGGAACCTATCATGACTGAAGCTTTCTTT.